This T cell receptor beta chain was identified in a study of blood T cell repertoires in COVID-19. About the study: From the United States, Italy and Spain came samples of acute and convalescent COVID-19.

The germline V gene encodes CDR1 SGHTA and CDR2 FQGNSA. The CDR3 extends over 15 amino acids. V lost 10 bases and J 0 bases, leaving 16 bases between the germline ends. In the study's own analysis: Counts of nucleated cells, estimated from reference gene primer amplification, were obtained. Assay used: immunoSEQ multiplex PCR; TCRdb lists only in-frame clones, some missing. The D gene and trimming were derived from the DNA, and the V and J assignments and clone size from that table. The sample yields around 130,000 clones, 85% to 90% seen once. The chain links TRBV7-2 to TRBJ2-1; D gene uncertain. The source is a woman in her forties or fifties with acute or convalescent COVID-19. The sequenced sample was peripheral blood. CDR3 protein: CATYLTPSSYNEQFF. In DNA, the CDR3 is TGTGCCACCTATCTAACCCCTAGCTCCTACAATGAGCAGTTCTTC. Variable domain in full (rest from reference TRBV7-2 and TRBJ2-1): GAGVSQSPSNKVTEKGKDVELRCDPISGHTALYWYRQSLGQGLEFLIYFQGNSAPDKSGLPSDRFSAERTGGSVSTLTIQRTQQEDSAVYLCATYLTPSSYNEQFFGPGTRLTVL.